These 5 T cell receptor beta chains were all obtained from the same sample, sequenced in a study of T cell repertoires in cytomegalovirus infection. One entry per CDR3 protein, called by TCRdb with MiXCR from the reads. There are fewer than 1,000,000 distinct CDR3 sequences in the sample; 31% occur only once, and 11% to 15% lies in the top ten. Their antigens are not known. The sequenced sample was cultured CD8+ T cells from PBMCs, obtained from culture after CMV antigen stimulation. These receptors came from a human donor in good health (CMV status not recorded). Some clones in this sample may be carry-over from other donors' samples.

The gene calls are TRBV4-1 and TRBJ1-1; D gene unclear. The CDR3 has 15 amino acids. Germline lookup yields CDR1 MGHRA and CDR2 YSYEKL. Trimming removed 4 bases at V and 4 bases at J, with 16 bases between. CDR3 DNA: TGCGCCAGCAGCCCCGAGGATTATGAAGGCACTGAAGCTTTCTTT. It is translated as CASSPEDYEGTEAFF.

The V call is TRBV29-1, the J call TRBJ2-5; 7 bases map to TRBD1. CDR3 length equals 14 residues. In germline, CDR1 is SQVTM, CDR2 ANQGSEA. Trimming at V came to 3 bases and at J to 5 bases, leaving 9 bases not matched to a gene. The CDR3 DNA reads as TGCAGCGTTGAGACGGGACAGACCTACGAGACCCAGTACTTC. Protein product: CSVETGQTYETQYF.

The chain is built from TRBV6-8 and TRBJ1-5; tentatively, D is TRBD1 (5 bases). Germline loops: CDR1 MNHGY, CDR2 SAAAGT. This CDR3 comprises 14 residues. V lost 5 bases and J lost 1, with 9 bases in between. Written as DNA, the CDR3 is TGTGCCAGCAGTATGCCAGGGAGCAATCAGCCCCAGCATTTT. This gives the protein CASSMPGSNQPQHF.

In this sample, this clonotype turned up a few times. The genes are TRBV27 and TRBJ2-7, with a possible D match to TRBD1 (8 bases). V gave up 7 bases and J gave up 7 bases, with 20 bases separating them. Germline V gene sequence: CDR1 MNHEY, CDR2 SMNVEV (reference sequence). The CDR3 consists of 14 residues. This CDR3 is CASKPGTGLGEQYF. The DNA of the CDR3 is TGTGCCAGCAAGCCTGGGACAGGACTAGGTGAGCAGTACTTC.

Points on this clonotype: A much more abundant neighbour one base away suggests this may be a read error. V is TRBV7-8 and J is TRBJ1-1; perhaps TRBD1 as D (5 bases). Germline V gives CDR1 SGHVS, CDR2 FQNEAQ. The CDR3 sequence is 14 residues long. Trimming removed 8 bases from V and 1 base from J, with 14 bases in between. CDR3 sequence reads: CASGGTGRNTEAFF. As DNA, the CDR3 is TGTGCCAGCGGGGGGACGGGGCGGAACACTGAAGCTTTCTTT.